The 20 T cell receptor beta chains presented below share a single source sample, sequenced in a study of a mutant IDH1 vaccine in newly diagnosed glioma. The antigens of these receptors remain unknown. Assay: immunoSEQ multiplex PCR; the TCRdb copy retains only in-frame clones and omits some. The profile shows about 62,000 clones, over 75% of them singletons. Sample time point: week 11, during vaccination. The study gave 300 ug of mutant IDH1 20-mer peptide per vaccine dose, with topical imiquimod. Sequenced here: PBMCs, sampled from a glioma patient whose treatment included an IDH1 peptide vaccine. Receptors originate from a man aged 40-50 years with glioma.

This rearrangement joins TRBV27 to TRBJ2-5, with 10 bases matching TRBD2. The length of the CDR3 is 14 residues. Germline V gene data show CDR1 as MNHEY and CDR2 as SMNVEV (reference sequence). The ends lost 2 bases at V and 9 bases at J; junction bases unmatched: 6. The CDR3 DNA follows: TGTGCCAGCAGTTTAATAGCGGGGGGCGAGGCCCAGTACTTC. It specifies CASSLIAGGEAQYF.

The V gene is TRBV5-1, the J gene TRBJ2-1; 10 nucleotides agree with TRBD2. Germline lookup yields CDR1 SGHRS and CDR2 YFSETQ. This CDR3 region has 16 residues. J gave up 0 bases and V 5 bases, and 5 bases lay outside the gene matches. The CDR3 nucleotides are TGCGCCAGCAGTTCTAGCGGGAGCACCTCCTACAATGAGCAGTTCTTC. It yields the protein CASSSSGSTSYNEQFF.

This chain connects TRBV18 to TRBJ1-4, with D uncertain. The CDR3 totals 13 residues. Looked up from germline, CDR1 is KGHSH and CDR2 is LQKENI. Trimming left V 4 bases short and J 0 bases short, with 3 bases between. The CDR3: CASSLATNEKLFF. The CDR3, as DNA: TGTGCCAGCTCACTCGCAACTAATGAAAAACTGTTTTTT.

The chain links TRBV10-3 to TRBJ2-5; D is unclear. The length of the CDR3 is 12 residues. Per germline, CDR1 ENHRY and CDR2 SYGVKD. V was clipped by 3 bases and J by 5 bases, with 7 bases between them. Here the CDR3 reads CAISELGETQYF. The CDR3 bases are TGTGCCATCAGTGAACTCGGGGAGACCCAGTACTTC.

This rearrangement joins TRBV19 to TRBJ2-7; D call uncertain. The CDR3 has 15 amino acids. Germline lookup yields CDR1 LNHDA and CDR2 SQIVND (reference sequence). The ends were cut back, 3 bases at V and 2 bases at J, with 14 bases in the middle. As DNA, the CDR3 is TGTGCCAGTAGTATCTCCCTAGTAGCCGCCTACGAGCAGTACTTC. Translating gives CASSISLVAAYEQYF.

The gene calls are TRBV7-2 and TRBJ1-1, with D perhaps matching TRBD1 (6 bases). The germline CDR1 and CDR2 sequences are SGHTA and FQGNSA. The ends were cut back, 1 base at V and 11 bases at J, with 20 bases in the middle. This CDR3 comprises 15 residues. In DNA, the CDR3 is TGTGCCAGCAGCTTAGTAGGGGGGCGAGTATATGAGGCTTTCTTT. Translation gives CASSLVGGRVYEAFF. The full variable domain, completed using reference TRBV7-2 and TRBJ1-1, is GAGVSQSPSNKVTEKGKDVELRCDPISGHTALYWYRQSLGQGLEFLIYFQGNSAPDKSGLPSDRFSAERTGGSVSTLTIQRTQQEDSAVYLCASSLVGGRVYEAFFGQGTRLTVV.

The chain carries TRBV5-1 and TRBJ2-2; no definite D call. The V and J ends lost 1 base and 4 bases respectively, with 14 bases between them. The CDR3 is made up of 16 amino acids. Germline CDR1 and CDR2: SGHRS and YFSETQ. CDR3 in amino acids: CASSLRTASVTGELFF. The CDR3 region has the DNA TGCGCCAGCAGCTTGAGAACGGCGAGTGTCACCGGGGAGCTGTTTTTT.

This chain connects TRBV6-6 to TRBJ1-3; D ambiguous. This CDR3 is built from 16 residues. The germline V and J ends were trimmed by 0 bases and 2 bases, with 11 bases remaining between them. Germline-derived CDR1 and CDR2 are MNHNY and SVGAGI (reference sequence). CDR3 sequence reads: CASSYSPTGAGNTIYF. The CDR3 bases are TGTGCCAGCAGTTACTCGCCTACCGGGGCTGGAAACACCATATATTTT.

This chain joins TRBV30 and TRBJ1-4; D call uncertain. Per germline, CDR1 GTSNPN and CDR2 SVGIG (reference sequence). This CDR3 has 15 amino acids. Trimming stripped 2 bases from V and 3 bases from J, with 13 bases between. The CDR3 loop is CAWSTGRPANEKLFF. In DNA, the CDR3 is TGTGCCTGGAGTACCGGCCGGCCGGCTAATGAAAAACTGTTTTTT.

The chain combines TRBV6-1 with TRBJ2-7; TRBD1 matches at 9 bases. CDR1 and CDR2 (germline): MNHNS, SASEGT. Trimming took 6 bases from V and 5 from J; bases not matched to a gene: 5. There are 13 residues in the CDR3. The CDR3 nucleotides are TGTGCCAGCAGCCTCCGGGACAGGGACGAGCAGTACGTC. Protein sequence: CASSLRDRDEQYV.

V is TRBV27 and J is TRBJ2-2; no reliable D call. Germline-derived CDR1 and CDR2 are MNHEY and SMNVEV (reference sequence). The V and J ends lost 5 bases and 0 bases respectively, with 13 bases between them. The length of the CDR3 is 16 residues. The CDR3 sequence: CASSIIGFANTGELFF. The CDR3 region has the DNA TGTGCCAGCAGTATTATAGGGTTCGCGAACACCGGGGAGCTGTTTTTT.

CDR3 amino acids: CASSSYRGQTEAFF. The CDR3, as DNA: TGTGCCAGCAGTTCCTACAGGGGGCAAACTGAAGCTTTCTTT. V gene TRBV6-1 combines with J gene TRBJ1-1, with 9 bases matching TRBD1. CDR1 is MNHNS, CDR2 SASEGT, per germline. The trim removed 5 bases at V and 5 bases at J, leaving 6 bases unmatched. The CDR3 extends over 14 amino acids.

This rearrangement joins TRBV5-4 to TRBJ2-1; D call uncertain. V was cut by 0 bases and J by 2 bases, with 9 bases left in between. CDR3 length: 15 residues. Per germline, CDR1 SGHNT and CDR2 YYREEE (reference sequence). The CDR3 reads CASSLDSVTYNEQFF. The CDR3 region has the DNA TGTGCCAGCAGCTTGGACAGCGTCACCTACAATGAGCAGTTCTTC.

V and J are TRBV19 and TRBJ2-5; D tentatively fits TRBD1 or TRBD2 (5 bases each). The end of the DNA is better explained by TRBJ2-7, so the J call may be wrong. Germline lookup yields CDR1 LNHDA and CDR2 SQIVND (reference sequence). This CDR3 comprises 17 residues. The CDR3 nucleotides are TGTGCCAGTAGTATCCGTTTAGGGACGGGCAACACCTACGAGCAGTACTTC. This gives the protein CASSIRLGTGNTYEQYF.

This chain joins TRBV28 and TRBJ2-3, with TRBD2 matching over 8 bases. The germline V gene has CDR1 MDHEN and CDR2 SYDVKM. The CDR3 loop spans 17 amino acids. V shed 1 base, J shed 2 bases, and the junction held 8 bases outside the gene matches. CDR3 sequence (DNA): TGTGCCAGCAGTTTATTATTAGCGGGGTACCCCACAGATACGCAGTATTTT. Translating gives CASSLLLAGYPTDTQYF.

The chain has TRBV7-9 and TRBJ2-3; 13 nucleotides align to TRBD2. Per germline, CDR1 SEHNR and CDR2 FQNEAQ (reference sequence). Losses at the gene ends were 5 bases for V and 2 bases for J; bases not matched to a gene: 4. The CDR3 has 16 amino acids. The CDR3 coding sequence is TGTGCCAGCAGCCCAGGGACTAGCGGGACCACAGATACGCAGTATTTT. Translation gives CASSPGTSGTTDTQYF.

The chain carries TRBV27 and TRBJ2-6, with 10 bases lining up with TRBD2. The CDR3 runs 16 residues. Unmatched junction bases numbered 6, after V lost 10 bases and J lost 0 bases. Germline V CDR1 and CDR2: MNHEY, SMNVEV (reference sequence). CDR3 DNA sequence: TGTGCCACCGCAGGACTAGCGGACTCTGGGGCCAACGTCCTGACTTTC. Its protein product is CATAGLADSGANVLTF.

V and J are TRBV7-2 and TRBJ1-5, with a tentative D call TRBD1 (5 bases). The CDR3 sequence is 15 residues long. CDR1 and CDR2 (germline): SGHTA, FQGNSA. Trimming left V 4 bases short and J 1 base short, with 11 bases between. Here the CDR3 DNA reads TGTGCCAGCAGCTGGGACCGGGAAAGCAATCAGCCCCAGCATTTT. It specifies CASSWDRESNQPQHF. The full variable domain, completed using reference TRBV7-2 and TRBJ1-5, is GAGVSQSPSNKVTEKGKDVELRCDPISGHTALYWYRQSLGQGLEFLIYFQGNSAPDKSGLPSDRFSAERTGGSVSTLTIQRTQQEDSAVYLCASSWDRESNQPQHFGDGTRLSIL.

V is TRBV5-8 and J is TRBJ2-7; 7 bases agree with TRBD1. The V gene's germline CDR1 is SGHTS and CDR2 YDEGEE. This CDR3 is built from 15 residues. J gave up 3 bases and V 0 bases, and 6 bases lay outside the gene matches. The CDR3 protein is CASSLAWAGGYEQYV. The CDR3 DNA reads TGTGCCAGCAGCTTGGCGTGGGCAGGGGGCTACGAGCAGTACGTC.

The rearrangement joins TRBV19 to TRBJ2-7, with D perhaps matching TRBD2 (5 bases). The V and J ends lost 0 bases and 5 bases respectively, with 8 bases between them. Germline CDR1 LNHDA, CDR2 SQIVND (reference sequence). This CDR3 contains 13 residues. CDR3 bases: TGTGCCAGTAGTATAGATCCGGGGAACGAGCAGTACTTC. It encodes CASSIDPGNEQYF.